The sequence of this T cell receptor (beta chain) was determined in a study of post-analysis software for immune sequencing data. Regarding the study as a whole: The five TRBV segments detected at higher frequency in patients than in controls included TRBV5-6, TRBV5-1 and TRBV20-1.

In regard to this clonotype: Its antigen remains unidentified.

Trimming left V 5 bases short and J 1 base short, with 27 bases between. The CDR3 is made up of 19 amino acids. Unique molecular identifiers featured in each of the TCR beta cDNA libraries. One entry per CDR3 protein results from TCRdb running MiXCR on the PCR reads. The sample carries approximately 730,000 distinct CDR3 sequences, 46% recorded once. The clonotype comes from a girl aged 10 to 17 with multiple sclerosis. The specimen was blood. V is TRBV12-3 or TRBV12-4 and J is TRBJ2-7; no clear D. In DNA form, the CDR3 reads TGTGCCAGCAGTCCTTACACCGCCCACCCGGCCACTGGTTCCTACGAGCAGTACTTC. Protein: CASSPYTAHPATGSYEQYF.